This T cell receptor (beta chain) stems from a study of blood T cell repertoires in COVID-19. Data came from immunoSEQ multiplex PCR; TCRdb stores just in-frame clones and leaves some out. The table records 250,000 or so clones, roughly 86% of them present only once. The CDR3 is made up of 15 amino acids. Germline CDR1 SGHDN, CDR2 FVKESK. V lost 5 bases and J 8 bases, leaving 18 bases between the germline ends. This receptor was obtained from a woman between 55 and 75 years old with COVID-19, enrolled during active disease. The rearrangement links TRBV14 to TRBJ1-4, with D tentatively TRBD1 (6 bases). Input material: peripheral blood. The CDR3 region has the DNA TGTGCCAGCAGCTTGTCACAGGGACCGGGGGAAAAACTGTTTTTT. Translated: CASSLSQGPGEKLFF. Full variable domain (outside the CDR3, taken from reference TRBV14 and TRBJ1-4): EAGVTQFPSHSVIEKGQTVTLRCDPISGHDNLYWYRRVMGKEIKFLLHFVKESKQDESGMPNNRFLAERTGGTYSTLKVQPAELEDSGVYFCASSLSQGPGEKLFFGSGTQLSVL.